One sample yielded the 8 T cell receptor delta chains listed below, sequenced in a study of gamma-delta chains in newborns, infants, children. TCRdb reanalysed the reads with CATT. The repertoire holds 4,000 or so delta-chain clones, with under 2.5% as singletons. Sequencing was performed on blood. The receptor set was obtained from a child who was a newborn, infant or young child, either healthy, febrile or measles-vaccinated (not recorded which).

This clone was detected a few times. A far larger clone is one nucleotide away, so this likely arose from a read error. The sample has other DNA sequences that encode this CDR3 too. The chain employs TRDV2 and TRDJ2, with 12 nucleotides matching TRDD3. V shed 3 bases and J 2 bases; nucleotides not matched to a gene: 9. The CDR3 runs 18 residues. CDR1 is GEAIGNYY and CDR2 is EKD in the germline V gene. The CDR3 here is CACDPLLGDTALTAQLFF. CDR3 nucleotide sequence: TGTGCCTGTGACCCCCTACTGGGGGATACTGCCTTGACAGCACAACTCTTCTTT.

About this clone itself: A far larger clone is just one base off, so this is likely a read error. The rearrangement links TRDV2 to TRDJ2; 8 bases are a match to TRDD3. V shed 4 bases, J shed 3 bases, and the junction held 3 bases outside the gene matches. The CDR3 is 14 amino acids. Per the germline V gene, CDR1 is GEAIGNYY and CDR2 is EKD. CDR3 loop: CACETWGMTAQLFF. CDR3 nucleotides: TGTGCCTGTGAAACCTGGGGGATGACAGCACAACTCTTCTTT.

As for this clone: A much larger clonotype is one base distant, so this may be a read error. This CDR3 is also generated by other DNA sequences in the sample. This rearrangement joins TRDV2 to TRDJ2, with 10 nucleotides matching TRDD3. This CDR3 region has 15 residues. V was pared by 3 bases and J by 5 bases, with 5 bases of the junction left unmatched. The germline V gene has CDR1 GEAIGNYY and CDR2 EKD. Here the CDR3 reads CACDSLGDTTAQLFF. The CDR3 DNA is TGTGCCTGTGACTCTTTGGGGGATACAACAGCACAACTCTTCTTT.

A few counts support this clone. Different DNA sequences within this sample yield the same CDR3. The chain combines TRDV2 with TRDJ1, with 8 bases that match TRDD3. CDR3 length: 15 residues. Germline V CDR1 and CDR2: GEAIGNYY, EKD. Trimming took 0 bases from V and 0 from J; bases not matched to a gene: 2. The DNA for the CDR3 is TGTGCCTGTGACACCTTACTGGGGGACACCGATAAACTCATCTTT. This translates into CACDTLLGDTDKLIF.

Details on this clone: Other DNA sequences from this sample encode an identical CDR3 as well. V and J are TRDV2 and TRDJ3; 9 positions agree with TRDD3. The trim removed 2 bases at V and 0 bases at J, leaving 10 bases unmatched. Germline-derived CDR1 and CDR2 are GEAIGNYY and EKD. The CDR3 runs 20 residues. CDR3 residues: CACDKVLGDRSSWDTRQMFF. The CDR3 DNA follows: TGTGCCTGTGACAAAGTACTGGGGGACCGTAGCTCCTGGGACACCCGACAGATGTTTTTC.

Comment on this clone: A far larger clone is one nucleotide away, so this likely arose from a read error. CDR3 loop: CACDILGYTDKLIF. The CDR3 DNA reads TGTGCCTGTGACATACTGGGGTACACCGATAAACTCATCTTT. The V and J genes are TRDV2 and TRDJ1; TRDD3 aligns across 7 bases. The CDR3 loop spans 14 amino acids. V lost 2 bases and J lost 0; bases outside the gene matches: 2. Looked up from germline, CDR1 is GEAIGNYY and CDR2 is EKD.

This clone was detected a few times. Only one base separates this from a far larger clonotype, so it likely reflects a read error. Other DNA sequences in the same sample also yield this CDR3. The chain carries TRDV2 and TRDJ1; D might be TRDD3 (6 bases). The CDR3 is made up of 13 amino acids. V was pared by 2 bases and J by 9 bases, with 15 bases between. The germline V gene encodes CDR1 GEAIGNYY and CDR2 EKD. The CDR3 bases are TGTGCCTGTGACAGTGGGGGGTACGCAGAACTCATCTTT. Translated: CACDSGGYAELIF.

The chain carries TRDV2 and TRDJ3; TRDD3 agrees at 8 bases. Germline CDR1 GEAIGNYY, CDR2 EKD. This CDR3 comprises 18 residues. The J segment lost 0 bases and the V segment lost 2 bases, leaving 5 bases of the junction unmatched. The chain's CDR3 is CACDRLGGTSWDTRQMFF. The CDR3 nucleotides read TGTGCCTGTGACAGACTGGGGGGAACCTCCTGGGACACCCGACAGATGTTTTTC.